This TCR beta chain was captured in a study of cytomegalovirus exposure and HLA in healthy donors. For the study at large: Earlier results showed 90 million to 120 million unique TCR beta sequences derived from 150 million to 200 million T cells.

With 60 Vbeta and 13 Jbeta primers, the PCR was carried out. In the original workflow: Around 9.9 million shared chains were among the about 80 million unique TCR beta chains that a later analysis counted. Data came from immunoSEQ multiplex PCR; TCRdb stores just in-frame clones and leaves some out. Clonal size and the V and J genes are those of that table, whereas D and trimming came from the DNA. There are over 200,000 clones in the sample; roughly 91% occur only once, and 1% lies in the top ten. V was cut by 5 bases and J by 2 bases, with 15 bases left in between. Per germline, CDR1 LNHDA and CDR2 SQIVND (reference sequence). The CDR3 sequence is 15 residues long.

This TCR was sampled from a woman aged 18-35 years in good health and CMV-seronegative. The sequenced sample consisted of PBMCs. V is TRBV19 and J is TRBJ1-1, with D unclear. The CDR3 sequence: CASSPGGLFNTEAFF. The DNA for the CDR3 is TGTGCCAGTAGTCCCGGCGGGCTCTTCAACACTGAAGCTTTCTTT.